Below, one TCR beta chain is given with its context. Its antigen is not known. The data were obtained in a study of shared clonotypes between healthy human individuals. Overall study findings and caveats: Apart from blood, nothing was sampled; tissue repertoires likely differ.

The CDR3 is made up of 17 amino acids. Germline trimming cut 8 bases from V and 0 bases from J; bases unmatched to any gene: 12. Germline V gene data show CDR1 as MNHEY and CDR2 as SMNVEV (reference sequence). TCRdb's copy holds only in-frame clones and misses some; the assay was immunoSEQ multiplex PCR. Of 1 million to 1.2 million clones listed, 60% to 85% are singletons. Sequencing was done on a sample of memory CD4+ T cells from PBMCs. The subset here: CD45RA-negative fraction. The TCR comes from a man aged 18 to 30 in good health. Some clones in this sample may be carry-over from other donors' samples. The chain has TRBV27 and TRBJ2-1; 8 bases are shared with TRBD2. CDR3 amino acids: CASLIPGLENSYNEQFF. The CDR3 DNA reads as TGTGCCAGCCTAATTCCGGGACTAGAAAACTCCTACAATGAGCAGTTCTTC.